These 12 T cell receptor beta chains came from one sample sequenced in a study of shared clonotypes between healthy human individuals. Assay used: immunoSEQ multiplex PCR; TCRdb lists only in-frame clones, some missing. Of millions of clones listed, 90% to 95% are singletons. In the naive CD8 group, cells lacked CD45RO and were positively selected for CCR7, so terminally differentiated effector memory CD45RA+ cells were left out. The sequenced sample consisted of naive CD8+ T cells from PBMCs. The receptors originated from a man aged 18 to 35 in good health. Some clones in this sample may be carry-over from other donors' samples.

This sequence joins TRBV10-3 and TRBJ2-7; TRBD1 aligns across 8 bases. The CDR3 contains 14 residues. The V segment lost 6 bases and the J segment 2 bases; nucleotides outside the gene matches: 6. Germline V gives CDR1 ENHRY, CDR2 SYGVKD. In nucleotides, the CDR3 is TGTGCCATCAGGCAGGGGGCCGAGGCCTACGAGCAGTACTTC. It yields the protein CAIRQGAEAYEQYF.

The CDR3 here is CASSARGQDSYEQYF. The CDR3 bases are TGTGCCAGCAGCGCCCGGGGACAGGACTCCTACGAGCAGTACTTC. The rearrangement links TRBV9 to TRBJ2-7, with TRBD1 matching over 8 bases. CDR3 length: 15 amino acids. Germline CDR1 SGDLS, CDR2 YYNGEE. V lost 3 bases and J lost 0; bases outside the gene matches: 5.

This sequence joins TRBV28 and TRBJ2-1, with D perhaps matching TRBD2 (5 bases). Germline CDR1 and CDR2: MDHEN and SYDVKM. CDR3 length: 15 residues. Trimming took 6 bases from V and 2 from J, leaving 14 bases between them. This chain's CDR3 is CASSPFGIPYNEQFF. CDR3 nucleotide sequence: TGTGCCAGCAGCCCCTTCGGGATCCCCTACAATGAGCAGTTCTTC.

The CDR3 sequence: CASSGGVRREETQYF. In DNA form, the CDR3 reads TGTGCCAGCAGCGGTGGGGTTAGGCGTGAAGAGACCCAGTACTTC. This chain links TRBV5-4 with TRBJ2-5, with D unclear. The V gene's germline CDR1 is SGHNT and CDR2 YYREEE (reference sequence). Trimming pared 4 bases from V and 3 bases from J, leaving 16 bases between. There are 15 residues in the CDR3.

The table lists this clone with a count of one. The V gene is TRBV29-1, the J gene TRBJ2-3; D gene uncertain. Germline V gene lookup returns CDR1 SQVTM and CDR2 ANQGSEA. The length of the CDR3 is 13 residues. Trimming removed 0 bases from V and 4 bases from J, with 8 bases in between. The CDR3 is CSVEEYRPDTQYF. In DNA, the CDR3 is TGCAGCGTTGAAGAATACAGACCAGATACGCAGTATTTT.

This chain uses TRBV6-1 with TRBJ2-7; TRBD2 matches 8 bases. The CDR3 sequence is 18 residues long. Losses at the gene ends were 2 bases for V and 4 bases for J; bases not matched to a gene: 16. From germline, CDR1 is MNHNS and CDR2 SASEGT. This CDR3 reads CASSEREGWGSTTYEQYF. The DNA for the CDR3 is TGTGCCAGCAGTGAACGGGAGGGTTGGGGCAGTACGACGTACGAGCAGTACTTC.

The chain recombines TRBV11-2 with TRBJ2-3; D ambiguous. The V gene lost 6 bases and the J gene lost 5 bases, with 12 bases spanning the gap. The CDR3 totals 13 residues. CDR1 is SGHAT and CDR2 is FQNNGV in the germline V gene. The CDR3 region is CASRISPQDTQYF. The CDR3 coding sequence is TGTGCCAGCAGAATTTCCCCCCAAGATACGCAGTATTTT. The entire variable domain, with the rest obtained from reference TRBV11-2 and TRBJ2-3, is as follows: EAGVAQSPRYKIIEKRQSVAFWCNPISGHATLYWYQQILGQGPKLLIQFQNNGVVDDSQLPKDRFSAERLKGVDSTLKIQPAKLEDSAVYLCASRISPQDTQYFGPGTRLTVL.

This clone was seen a few times. The chain couples TRBV27 to TRBJ2-2; no reliable D call. Germline V CDR1 and CDR2: MNHEY, SMNVEV (reference sequence). The CDR3 has 13 residues. The V end was cut by 6 bases, the J end by 5 bases, with 10 bases between. CDR3 coding DNA: TGTGCCAGCAGCGACCTCAGGACCGGGGAGCTGTTTTTT. Its protein product is CASSDLRTGELFF.

The chain is built from TRBV28 and TRBJ2-5, with 8 bases fitting TRBD2. The CDR3 contains 18 residues. J gave up 0 bases and V 3 bases, and 12 bases lay outside the gene matches. Germline V gene sequence: CDR1 MDHEN, CDR2 SYDVKM. The CDR3: CASSFPIGLAGNQETQYF. Here the CDR3 DNA reads TGTGCCAGCAGTTTCCCCATAGGGCTAGCGGGTAACCAAGAGACCCAGTACTTC.

The chain carries TRBV19 and TRBJ2-1; D is uncertain. The CDR3 extends over 14 amino acids. Germline CDR1 LNHDA, CDR2 SQIVND (reference sequence). Trimming left V 3 bases short and J 3 bases short, with 9 bases between. The CDR3 here is CASSISDRYNEQFF. The CDR3 bases are TGTGCCAGTAGTATTTCGGACCGCTACAATGAGCAGTTCTTC.

The genes are TRBV14 and TRBJ2-2; unclear D gene. The CDR3 spans 12 residues. In germline, CDR1 is SGHDN, CDR2 FVKESK. Trimming took 2 bases from V and 9 from J, leaving 7 bases between them. CDR3 bases: TGTGCCAGCAGCCAATCGGTCCGGGAGCTGTTTTTT. It codes for CASSQSVRELFF.

As concerns this clone: Other DNA sequences in this specimen translate into the identical CDR3. The chain is built from TRBV9 and TRBJ2-3; D ambiguous. CDR3 length: 15 amino acids. The V end was cut by 0 bases, the J end by 0 bases, with 8 bases between. Germline loops: CDR1 SGDLS, CDR2 YYNGEE. The CDR3 sequence: CASSVEGGSTDTQYF. The CDR3 nucleotides are TGTGCCAGCAGCGTAGAGGGCGGTAGCACAGATACGCAGTATTTT.